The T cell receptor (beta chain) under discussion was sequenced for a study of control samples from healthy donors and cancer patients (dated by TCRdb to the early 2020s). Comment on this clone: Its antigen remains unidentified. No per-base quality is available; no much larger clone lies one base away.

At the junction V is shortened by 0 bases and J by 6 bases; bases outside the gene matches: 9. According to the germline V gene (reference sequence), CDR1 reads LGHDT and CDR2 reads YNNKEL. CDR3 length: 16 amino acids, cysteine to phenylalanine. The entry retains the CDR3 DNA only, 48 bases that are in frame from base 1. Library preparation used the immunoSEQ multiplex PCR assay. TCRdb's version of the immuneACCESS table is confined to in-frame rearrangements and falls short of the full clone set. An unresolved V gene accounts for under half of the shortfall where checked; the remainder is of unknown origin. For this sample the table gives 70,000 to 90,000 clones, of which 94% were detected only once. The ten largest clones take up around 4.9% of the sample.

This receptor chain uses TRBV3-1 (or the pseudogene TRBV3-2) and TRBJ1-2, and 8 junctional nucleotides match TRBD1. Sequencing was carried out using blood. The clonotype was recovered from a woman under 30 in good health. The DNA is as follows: TGTGCCAGCAGCCAAGACGTGGACAGGGTATTTAATGGCTACACCTTC. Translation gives CASSQDVDRVFNGYTF.